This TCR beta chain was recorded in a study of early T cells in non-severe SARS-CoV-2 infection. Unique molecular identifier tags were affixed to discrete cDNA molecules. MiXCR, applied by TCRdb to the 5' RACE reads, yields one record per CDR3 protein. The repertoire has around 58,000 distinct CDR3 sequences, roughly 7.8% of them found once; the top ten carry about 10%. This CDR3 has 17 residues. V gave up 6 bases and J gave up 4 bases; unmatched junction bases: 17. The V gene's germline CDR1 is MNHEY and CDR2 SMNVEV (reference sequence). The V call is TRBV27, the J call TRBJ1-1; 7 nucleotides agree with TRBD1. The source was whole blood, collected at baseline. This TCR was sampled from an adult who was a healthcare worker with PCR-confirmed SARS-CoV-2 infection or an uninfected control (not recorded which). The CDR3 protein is CASRRRGDLFRSTEAFF. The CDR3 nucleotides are TGTGCCAGCAGGCGCAGGGGGGACCTCTTCCGATCCACTGAAGCTTTCTTT.